This entry lists 16 T cell receptor beta chains sequenced from one sample in a study of vaccination effects on CD4 cells after COVID-19. Antigen-specific CD4+ T cell clonotypes were called by their expansion after viral peptide-pool culture in ViraFEST. At the end of about 9 days of culture, CD4+ T cells were isolated. Of the BNT162b2 and mRNA-1273 vaccines, participants received two doses of one or the other. These receptors lack a known antigen. TCRdb's table, derived via immunoSEQ multiplex PCR, lists solely in-frame clones and lacks some. The sample consists of under 50,000 clones, about 80% of them appearing once. Here the sequenced sample was CD4+ T cells from PBMCs cultured with HCoV-NL63 spike peptides, taken after COVID-19 vaccination. The receptors were sampled from a human donor who received a COVID-19 vaccine. Some clones in this sample may be carry-over from other donors' samples.

The V and J genes are TRBV6-4 and TRBJ1-6; D unresolved. V was shortened by 6 bases and J by 7 bases, with 16 bases between the two germline ends. CDR1 is MRHNA, CDR2 SNTAGT, per germline. CDR3 length equals 15 residues. This chain's CDR3 is CASRPEGYLNSPLHF. For the CDR3, the DNA is TGTGCCAGCAGACCCGAGGGATATCTGAATTCACCCCTCCACTTT.

The chain uses TRBV6-5 and TRBJ2-3, with 8 bases that match TRBD1. Germline lookup yields CDR1 MNHEY and CDR2 SVGAGI. The V and J ends lost 6 bases and 6 bases, in that order; junction bases with no gene match: 8. CDR3 length equals 14 residues. In nucleotides, the CDR3 is TGTGCCAGCAGGCAGGGGGCGCTCCCCGATACGCAGTATTTT. Protein sequence: CASRQGALPDTQYF.

The chain recombines TRBV6-6 with TRBJ1-2, with 7 positions matching TRBD1. Germline CDR1 MNHNY, CDR2 SVGAGI (reference sequence). CDR3 length equals 13 residues. The J segment lost 2 bases and the V segment lost 5 bases, leaving 2 bases of the junction unmatched. CDR3: CASSRDSNYGYTF. CDR3 nucleotides: TGTGCCAGCAGTAGGGACAGCAACTATGGCTACACCTTC.

This clone is a singleton in its sample. The chain recombines TRBV5-6 with TRBJ2-6; D possibly corresponds to TRBD2 (7 bases). Germline V gene lookup returns CDR1 SGHDT and CDR2 YYEEEE. The CDR3 consists of 16 residues. V lost 4 bases to trimming and J lost 5 bases, with 16 bases between them. The CDR3 sequence: CASSLPGGDRANVLTF. In DNA form, the CDR3 reads TGTGCCAGCAGCCTGCCTGGGGGGGACAGGGCCAACGTCCTGACTTTC.

The rearrangement links TRBV6-2 or TRBV6-3 to TRBJ1-2; D remains unclear. V was trimmed by 4 bases and J by 7 bases, leaving 13 bases between them. Germline V gives CDR1 MNHEY, CDR2 SVGEGT. The CDR3 consists of 13 residues. CDR3 in DNA: TGTGCCAGCAGTTTTAATGCGGTTCTTGGCTACACCTTC. It specifies CASSFNAVLGYTF.

V gene TRBV7-6 combines with J gene TRBJ1-4, with a weak D call TRBD1 (5 bases). Per the germline V gene, CDR1 is SGHVS and CDR2 is FNYEAQ. Trimming removed 5 bases at V and 0 bases at J, with 13 bases between. This CDR3 has 16 residues. Here the CDR3 DNA reads TGTGCCAGCAGCCCGGGACCCGTGACAACTAATGAAAAACTGTTTTTT. Translated: CASSPGPVTTNEKLFF.

The rearrangement links TRBV3-1 (or the pseudogene TRBV3-2) to TRBJ1-3; D is unclear. Between the trimmed V and J ends, which lost 1 base and 0 bases, there was a span of 13 bases. Germline V lookup: CDR1 LGHDT, CDR2 YNNKEL (reference sequence). This CDR3 has 17 amino acids. This CDR3 is CASSQGPGSSSGNTIYF. The CDR3, as DNA: TGTGCCAGCAGCCAAGGCCCAGGCTCCAGCTCTGGAAACACCATATATTTT.

The chain carries TRBV2 and TRBJ1-3; D not certain. The CDR3 totals 16 residues. In germline, CDR1 is SNHLY, CDR2 FYNNEI. Between the trimmed V and J ends, which lost 4 bases and 0 bases, there was a span of 13 bases. DNA for the CDR3: TGTGCCAGCAGTGCAGGCCACCCGAGCTCTGGAAACACCATATATTTT. Amino acids: CASSAGHPSSGNTIYF.

This sequence joins TRBV18 and TRBJ1-2; 7 positions agree with TRBD1. CDR3 length: 16 amino acids. Germline values: CDR1 KGHSH, CDR2 LQKENI. V lost 2 bases, J lost 0 bases, and 6 bases stayed unmatched. This CDR3 is CASSPGNTGANYGYTF. For the CDR3, the DNA is TGTGCCAGCTCACCAGGAAACACAGGGGCTAACTATGGCTACACCTTC.

The chain carries TRBV7-2 and TRBJ2-5; 9 bases are shared with TRBD1. The CDR3 length is 16 residues. With V trimmed by 10 bases and J by 2 bases, 14 bases remained unmatched. CDR1 is SGHTA, CDR2 FQGNSA, per germline. Written as DNA, the CDR3 is TGTGCCATCACGCCAAACCGGGACAGGGTGCAAGAGACCCAGTACTTC. This translates into CAITPNRDRVQETQYF.

The CDR3 sequence: CASSNPGQGYSPLHF. CDR3 sequence (DNA): TGCGCCAGCAGCAACCCGGGACAGGGATATTCACCCCTCCACTTT. The V gene is TRBV5-1, the J gene TRBJ1-6, with 9 positions matching TRBD1. The V and J ends lost 4 bases and 8 bases, in that order; junction bases with no gene match: 7. This CDR3 is 15 amino acids long. Germline-derived CDR1 and CDR2 are SGHRS and YFSETQ. Full variable domain (rest looked up from reference TRBV5-1 and TRBJ1-6): KAGVTQTPRYLIKTRGQQVTLSCSPISGHRSVSWYQQTPGQGLQFLFEYFSETQRNKGNFPGRFSGRQFSNSRSEMNVSTLELGDSALYLCASSNPGQGYSPLHFGNGTRLTVT.

In nucleotides, the CDR3 is TGCGCCAGCAGCGGGACCGGGACAGGGGAGGAAGCTTTCTTT. Protein sequence: CASSGTGTGEEAFF. This chain links TRBV5-1 with TRBJ1-1; 10 positions match TRBD1. Per germline, CDR1 SGHRS and CDR2 YFSETQ. The length of the CDR3 is 14 residues. V lost 4 bases, J lost 8 bases, and 8 bases stayed unmatched.

The chain uses TRBV19 and TRBJ1-5, with 7 bases identical to TRBD1. In germline, CDR1 is LNHDA, CDR2 SQIVND (reference sequence). The trim removed 5 bases at V and 2 bases at J, leaving 15 bases unmatched. The CDR3 sequence is 18 residues long. CDR3 region: CASSRDRNKIGGNQPQHF. DNA of the CDR3: TGTGCCAGTAGTCGGGACAGAAATAAAATTGGGGGCAATCAGCCCCAGCATTTT.

This clone was detected only once. The chain combines TRBV5-1 with TRBJ2-1; D gene uncertain. CDR1 and CDR2 from the germline V gene are SGHRS and YFSETQ. The CDR3 length is 16 residues. V was trimmed by 0 bases and J by 0 bases, leaving 10 bases between them. CDR3 in DNA: TGCGCCAGCAGCTTGGCCCCAGCCGACTCCTACAATGAGCAGTTCTTC. This sequence encodes CASSLAPADSYNEQFF.

This rearrangement joins TRBV30 to TRBJ2-3, with D perhaps matching TRBD1 or TRBD2 (6 bases each). Deletions cut 5 bases from V and 5 bases from J, with 20 bases between. This CDR3 has 15 amino acids. In germline, CDR1 is GTSNPN, CDR2 SVGIG (reference sequence). The CDR3 region is CAWAPRGAFGDTQYF. The CDR3 DNA follows: TGTGCCTGGGCCCCGAGGGGGGCCTTCGGAGATACGCAGTATTTT. Filled out from reference TRBV30 and TRBJ2-3, the complete variable domain reads SQTIHQWPATLVQPVGSPLSLECTVEGTSNPNLYWYRQAAGRGLQLLFYSVGIGQISSEVPQNLSASRPQDRQFILSSKKLLLSDSGFYLCAWAPRGAFGDTQYFGPGTRLTVL.

The rearrangement joins TRBV6-2 or TRBV6-3 to TRBJ1-1; possible D gene TRBD1, 5 bases. Germline V gives CDR1 MNHEY, CDR2 SVGEGT. Trimming removed 0 bases from V and 0 bases from J, with 8 bases in between. There are 15 residues in the CDR3. This CDR3 is CASSYSGRMNTEAFF. CDR3 DNA sequence: TGTGCCAGCAGTTACTCGGGACGGATGAACACTGAAGCTTTCTTT.